The entry that follows covers one TCR beta chain sequence. The antigen remains undetermined. Other nucleotide sequences from this sample produce the same CDR3. PCR primers comprised 60 Vbeta and 13 Jbeta primers. The table came from immunoSEQ multiplex PCR; TCRdb's copy has only in-frame clones and leaves some out. The data contain about 120,000 clones, more than 60% of them seen just once; the ten biggest clones take up roughly 8.6%. The CDR3 is 15 amino acids. The germline V gene encodes CDR1 ENHRY and CDR2 SYGVKD. V was clipped by 3 bases and J by 4 bases; unmatched bases: 8. Each of the donors was a healthy bone marrow donor. Though probably carrying unrecorded immune exposures, donors were nominally healthy at sampling. This sample was taken from a study of cytomegalovirus exposure and HLA in healthy donors. Across the study: Unique TCRs from HLA-typed donors, 80 million to 90 million of them, were held in an early data release.

Overall study results and limits: Among CMV-associated TCR beta chains, most appeared HLA-restricted in a later analysis.

This receptor was obtained from a woman aged 35 to 49 in good health and CMV-seropositive. Sequenced input: PBMCs. V and J are TRBV10-3 and TRBJ1-2; 7 bases are shared with TRBD1. Written as DNA, the CDR3 is TGTGCCATCAGTGAAGGGACAGAACCCGTCTATGGCTACACCTTC. The encoded protein is CAISEGTEPVYGYTF.